This TCR beta chain was captured by sequencing in a study of OX40 agonist ivuxolimab in advanced cancers. Study conclusions and caveats: Still undetermined is the antigen specificity of the expanded peripheral T cells.

A word on this clone: The antigen is unknown. Within the sample, other DNA sequences also encode this same CDR3.

The V end lost 4 bases, the J end lost 7 bases, and 20 bases lay between the germline ends. Germline V CDR1 and CDR2: SGHNT, YYREEE (reference sequence). The CDR3 runs to 15 residues. Produced via immunoSEQ multiplex PCR; TCRdb's table is partial and in-frame only. Among some 80,000 clones, over 75% were seen once, and the ten largest hold around 0.78%. The receptor was isolated from an adult with an advanced solid tumor such as melanoma, head and neck, liver or kidney cancer. V and J are TRBV5-4 and TRBJ1-2; D is uncertain. Source: CD4+ or CD8+ T cells sorted from blood, taken in a trial of the OX40 agonist ivuxolimab. CDR3 residues: CASSQPPQTGVGYTF. CDR3 in DNA: TGTGCCAGCAGCCAACCACCCCAGACCGGAGTTGGCTACACCTTC.